This is a list of T cell receptor beta chains from one sample in a study of cytomegalovirus exposure and HLA in healthy donors. TCRdb keeps only in-frame clones here, not all; method: immunoSEQ multiplex PCR. The table shows roughly 120,000 clones, with around 76% occurring only once. Sequencing used PBMCs. The receptor source for this set is a middle-aged man in good health and CMV-seropositive. Each CDR3 is given with its conserved first and last residue. A D gene is named only where the DNA matches it firmly. The listing skips clone size in some rows; elsewhere it reads once, few, many or a size class.

CDR3: CASSSRSGSGTDTQYF; DNA: TGTGCCAGCAGCTCCCGGAGCGGGAGTGGCACAGATACGCAGTATTTT; size: few; V: TRBV11-3; J: TRBJ2-3; D: TRBD2
CDR3: CAISEWTQLRDEQFF; DNA: TGTGCCATCAGTGAGTGGACTCAGCTTAGGGATGAGCAGTTCTTC; size: -; V: TRBV10-3; J: TRBJ2-1; D: -
CDR3: CASGGLFGETQYF; DNA: TGTGCCAGCGGTGGACTATTTGGGGAGACCCAGTACTTC; size: -; V: TRBV2; J: TRBJ2-5; D: -
CDR3: CASTRQNTGELFF; DNA: TGTGCCAGCACAAGACAGAACACCGGGGAGCTGTTTTTT; size: -; V: TRBV27; J: TRBJ2-2; D: -
CDR3: CASSVELAATHEQYF; DNA: TGTGCCAGCAGCGTAGAACTAGCGGCTACCCACGAGCAGTACTTC; size: -; V: TRBV9; J: TRBJ2-7; D: TRBD2
CDR3: CASSLDRAGQTQYF; DNA: TGTGCCAGCAGCTTAGATCGGGCGGGACAGACCCAGTACTTC; size: -; V: TRBV7-2; J: TRBJ2-5; D: -
CDR3: CASTLGQLKNTEAFF; DNA: TGTGCCAGCACCCTCGGACAGCTAAAGAACACTGAAGCTTTCTTT; size: -; V: TRBV6-1; J: TRBJ1-1; D: -
CDR3: CASSPPRREQYF; DNA: TGTGCCAGCAGCCCCCCTAGACGTGAGCAGTACTTC; size: -; V: TRBV28; J: TRBJ2-7; D: -
CDR3: CASSPPSGAGYF; DNA: TGTGCCAGCTCACCACCTAGCGGTGCGGGATACTTC; size: -; V: TRBV18; J: TRBJ2-7; D: -
CDR3: CATSRDVTGTYEQYF; DNA: TGTGCCACCAGCAGAGATGTAACAGGTACCTACGAGCAGTACTTC; size: -; V: TRBV15; J: TRBJ2-7; D: -
CDR3: CASSIRAGQAYQPQHF; DNA: TGTGCCAGTAGTATCAGGGCCGGACAGGCCTATCAGCCCCAGCATTTT; size: few; V: TRBV19; J: TRBJ1-5; D: TRBD1
CDR3: CASSEGTSGNEQFF; DNA: TGTGCCAGCAGTGAGGGGACTAGCGGGAATGAGCAGTTCTTC; size: -; V: TRBV6-4; J: TRBJ2-1; D: TRBD2
CDR3: CASSRPGTAQYNEQFF; DNA: TGTGCCAGCAGCCGACCCGGGACAGCGCAATACAATGAGCAGTTCTTC; size: -; V: TRBV14; J: TRBJ2-1; D: TRBD1
CDR3: CASRYSNTGELFF; DNA: TGTGCCAGCAGGTATTCGAACACCGGGGAGCTGTTTTTT; size: -; V: TRBV6-5; J: TRBJ2-2; D: -
CDR3: CSASTGSTDTQYF; DNA: TGCAGCGCTTCGACAGGGAGCACAGATACGCAGTATTTT; size: few; V: TRBV29-1; J: TRBJ2-3; D: TRBD1
CDR3: CASSPDRAGQPQHF; DNA: TGTGCCAGCTCACCGGACAGGGCGGGTCAGCCCCAGCATTTT; size: -; V: TRBV18; J: TRBJ1-5; D: TRBD1
CDR3: CASRDRMNTEAFF; DNA: TGTGCCAGCCGGGACAGGATGAACACTGAAGCTTTCTTT; size: -; V: TRBV27; J: TRBJ1-1; D: TRBD1
CDR3: CASSFWGESGTGELFF; DNA: TGTGCCAGCAGTTTCTGGGGGGAAAGTGGCACCGGGGAGCTGTTTTTT; size: -; V: TRBV28; J: TRBJ2-2; D: -
CDR3: CASSTRTGDYGYTF; DNA: TGTGCCAGCAGCACCAGGACAGGGGACTATGGCTACACCTTC; size: -; V: TRBV27; J: TRBJ1-2; D: TRBD1
CDR3: CASTPGGLRNTGELFF; DNA: TGCGCCAGCACCCCGGGGGGCCTAAGGAACACCGGGGAGCTGTTTTTT; size: once; V: TRBV10-1; J: TRBJ2-2; D: -
CDR3: CASTRTGEAFF; DNA: TGTGCCAGCACAAGGACAGGGGAAGCTTTCTTT; size: -; V: TRBV6-5; J: TRBJ1-1; D: TRBD1
CDR3: CSVDRQGLTDTQYF; DNA: TGCAGCGTTGATAGGCAGGGACTCACAGATACGCAGTATTTT; size: -; V: TRBV29-1; J: TRBJ2-3; D: -
CDR3: CASSLGWQGGPLREKLFF; DNA: TGTGCCAGCAGCTTGGGATGGCAGGGTGGTCCCTTAAGGGAAAAACTGTTTTTT; size: few; V: TRBV7-9; J: TRBJ1-4; D: -
CDR3: CASSSGTGSSNYGYTF; DNA: TGCGCCAGCAGCTCTGGGACAGGATCCTCTAACTATGGCTACACCTTC; size: -; V: TRBV5-1; J: TRBJ1-2; D: TRBD1
CDR3: CASSPWSSYEQYF; DNA: TGTGCCAGCAGCCCTTGGAGCTCCTACGAGCAGTACTTC; size: -; V: TRBV9; J: TRBJ2-7; D: -
CDR3: CASSSKGAYSNQPQHF; DNA: TGTGCCAGCAGTTCTAAAGGGGCCTATAGCAATCAGCCCCAGCATTTT; size: once; V: TRBV27; J: TRBJ1-5; D: -
CDR3: CASSERTGGKETQYF; DNA: TGTGCCAGCAGTGAGCGGACAGGGGGGAAGGAGACCCAGTACTTC; size: -; V: TRBV6-1; J: TRBJ2-5; D: TRBD1
CDR3: CSVSQSQDLQYF; DNA: TGCAGCGTTTCTCAGTCCCAGGACTTGCAGTACTTC; size: -; V: TRBV29-1; J: TRBJ2-7; D: -
CDR3: CASSPNPGVSNSPLHF; DNA: TGTGCCAGCTCACCCAACCCCGGGGTATCGAATTCACCCCTCCACTTT; size: -; V: TRBV18; J: TRBJ1-6; D: -
CDR3: CASSYSRWESSYEQYF; DNA: TGTGCCAGCAGTTACTCGAGGTGGGAGAGCTCCTACGAGCAGTACTTC; size: -; V: TRBV6-5; J: TRBJ2-7; D: -
CDR3: CASSLTGQGREPQHF; DNA: TGTGCCAGCAGCTTGACGGGACAGGGTCGGGAGCCCCAGCATTTT; size: -; V: TRBV5-6; J: TRBJ1-5; D: TRBD1
CDR3: CASSGGSGGPYNEQFF; DNA: TGCGCCAGCAGTGGGGGTAGCGGGGGGCCCTACAATGAGCAGTTCTTC; size: few; V: TRBV5-1; J: TRBJ2-1; D: TRBD2
CDR3: CASSVSGASYEQYF; DNA: TGTGCCAGCAGCGTTAGCGGGGCCTCCTACGAGCAGTACTTC; size: -; V: TRBV7-9; J: TRBJ2-7; D: TRBD2
CDR3: CASILQGLNTEAFF; DNA: TGTGCCAGCATTCTCCAGGGATTGAACACTGAAGCTTTCTTT; size: -; V: TRBV2; J: TRBJ1-1; D: -
CDR3: CASSPRTSSYNEQFF; DNA: TGTGCCAGCAGCCCCAGGACTAGCTCCTACAATGAGCAGTTCTTC; size: -; V: TRBV7-2; J: TRBJ2-1; D: TRBD2
CDR3: CASLEAENTEAFF; DNA: TGTGCCAGCTTGGAGGCGGAGAACACTGAAGCTTTCTTT; size: -; V: TRBV5-4; J: TRBJ1-1; D: -
CDR3: CASSQDERTSDEQYF; DNA: TGCGCCAGCAGCCAAGATGAGAGAACTTCCGACGAGCAGTACTTC; size: -; V: TRBV4-3; J: TRBJ2-7; D: -
CDR3: CASIGARGNQPQHF; DNA: TGTGCCAGCATCGGAGCAAGAGGCAATCAGCCCCAGCATTTT; size: -; V: TRBV2; J: TRBJ1-5; D: -
CDR3: CASSLRGGYGANVLTF; DNA: TGTGCCAGCAGCTTACGAGGGGGCTATGGGGCCAACGTCCTGACTTTC; size: -; V: TRBV7-2; J: TRBJ2-6; D: TRBD1
CDR3: CAIRRLGQGTNSPLHF; DNA: TGTGCCATAAGAAGGCTGGGACAGGGGACTAATTCACCCCTCCACTTT; size: few; V: TRBV27; J: TRBJ1-6; D: TRBD1
CDR3: CASPSGEGTDTQYF; DNA: TGTGCCAGCCCCAGCGGGGAGGGCACAGATACGCAGTATTTT; size: -; V: TRBV7-9; J: TRBJ2-3; D: TRBD2